A selection of T cell receptor beta chains follows, all from one sample in a study of cytomegalovirus exposure and HLA in healthy donors. Generated by immunoSEQ multiplex PCR, the TCRdb table keeps only in-frame clones and is missing some. The sample records 100,000 to 150,000 clones, around 82% being singletons. Sample: PBMCs. The receptors were sampled from a female donor in good health and CMV-seronegative. Each CDR3 is given with its conserved first and last residue. Fields, in order: D gene, V gene, clone size, J gene, CDR3 DNA, CDR3 protein. The D gene is left open where the match is weak. The size field is filled for only some rows; it gives once, few, many or a size class.

TRBD1	TRBV9	NA	TRBJ2-7	TGTGCCAGCAGCGGCCGGGACAGCCCCTACGAGCAGTACTTC	CASSGRDSPYEQYF
NA	TRBV5-1	once	TRBJ2-3	TGCGCCAGCAGCCGACCCGGCGGTCCCACAGATACGCAGTATTTT	CASSRPGGPTDTQYF
TRBD1	TRBV28	NA	TRBJ2-7	TGTGCCAGCAGTGACCTTGACAGGGTAAGGTACGAGCAGTACTTC	CASSDLDRVRYEQYF
TRBD2	TRBV2	once	TRBJ2-2	TGTGCCAGCAGCGAACTAGCGGGAGATACCGGGGAGCTGTTTTTT	CASSELAGDTGELFF
NA	TRBV6-1	NA	TRBJ2-1	TGTGCCAGCAGTAACTTGGGCCTTTCCTACAATGAGCAGTTCTTC	CASSNLGLSYNEQFF
NA	TRBV15	few	TRBJ1-2	TGTGCCACCAGCAGAGATCGGCGGGAAGTCTATGGCTACACCTTC	CATSRDRREVYGYTF
TRBD1	TRBV30	NA	TRBJ1-2	TGTGCCGGGCCGGGACAGGGGAGGGATGGCTACACCTTC	CAGPGQGRDGYTF
NA	TRBV5-5	NA	TRBJ2-7	TGTGCCAGCAGCTTGGGGGAGTATTACGAGCAGTACTTC	CASSLGEYYEQYF
NA	TRBV6-1	NA	TRBJ1-6	TGTGCCAGCAGTGAAGGGCCTAGTGATTCACCCCTCCACTTT	CASSEGPSDSPLHF
NA	TRBV6-1	NA	TRBJ1-2	TGTGCCAGCAGGGCGATACAGGCCCCCTATGGCTACACCTTC	CASRAIQAPYGYTF
NA	TRBV14	NA	TRBJ1-1	TGTGCCAGCAGCCAACCAGGGATGAACACTGAAGCTTTCTTT	CASSQPGMNTEAFF
NA	TRBV5-1	NA	TRBJ1-1	TGCGCCAGCAGCCCACTAACTCGGTCCCCGAACACTGAAGCTTTCTTT	CASSPLTRSPNTEAFF
TRBD2	TRBV9	NA	TRBJ2-1	TGTGCCAGCAGCGTATTTCTAGGGCGGGGGGATGACAATGAGCAGTTCTTC	CASSVFLGRGDDNEQFF
NA	TRBV6-1	NA	TRBJ2-1	TGTGCCAGCAGTGAAGGACTCGATTACAATGAGCAGTTCTTC	CASSEGLDYNEQFF
TRBD1	TRBV4-1	NA	TRBJ2-3	TGCGCCAGCAGCCCACAGGGGGTTCGGTCAGATACGCAGTATTTT	CASSPQGVRSDTQYF
TRBD1	TRBV30	NA	TRBJ2-7	TGTGCCTGGAGTGTAGGGGGCTCCAGCTCCTACGAGCAGTACTTC	CAWSVGGSSSYEQYF
NA	TRBV10-2	NA	TRBJ2-5	TGCGCCAGCAGTGAGCCGAGTATCCTACCCGGGGAGACCCAGTACTTC	CASSEPSILPGETQYF
TRBD1	TRBV5-1	few	TRBJ2-7	TGCGCCAGCAGCTTCACCCGGGACAGGGCGTCCTACGAGCAGTACTTC	CASSFTRDRASYEQYF
NA	TRBV5-1	NA	TRBJ2-1	TGCGCCAGCAGCTTGGCCAGGCAGACCTACAATGAGCAGTTCTTC	CASSLARQTYNEQFF
NA	TRBV14	few	TRBJ1-3	TGTGCCAGCAGGAGTTCGAGGGGGTCTTCTGGAAACACCATATATTTT	CASRSSRGSSGNTIYF
TRBD1	TRBV13	NA	TRBJ1-5	TGTGCCAGCAGCTCTGGAGGACAGGGGAGTCAGCCCCAGCATTTT	CASSSGGQGSQPQHF
NA	TRBV7-7	NA	TRBJ2-5	TGTGCTAGCAGCTTATCCCAGGGTTCGGAGACCCAGTACTTC	CASSLSQGSETQYF
NA	TRBV4-1	NA	TRBJ2-3	TGCGCCAGCAGCCAACTAGCCTCAGATACGCAGTATTTT	CASSQLASDTQYF
TRBD1	TRBV5-5	NA	TRBJ2-4	TGTGCCAGCAGCTCAGAGGCCGGGACAGGGAGAAACATTCAGTACTTC	CASSSEAGTGRNIQYF
TRBD1	TRBV7-6	NA	TRBJ2-3	TGTGCCAGCAGCTTGGGGACAGGGACGATAGATACGCAGTATTTT	CASSLGTGTIDTQYF
NA	TRBV2	once	TRBJ2-1	TGTGCCAGCAGTGCCGACAATGAGCAGTTCTTC	CASSADNEQFF
NA	TRBV18	NA	TRBJ2-5	TGTGCCAGCTCCCCCCCGAAAGGTAGCGTGCACCAAGAGACCCAGTACTTC	CASSPPKGSVHQETQYF
TRBD1	TRBV5-1	NA	TRBJ2-7	TGCGCCAGCAGCGGACAGGGGGTCCCCTACGAGCAGTACTTC	CASSGQGVPYEQYF
TRBD1	TRBV7-6	NA	TRBJ2-2	TGTGCCAGCGGGACAGGGAACACCGGGGAGCTGTTTTTT	CASGTGNTGELFF